This entry lists 19 T cell receptor beta chains sequenced from one sample in a study of T cell responses to AZD1222 COVID-19 vaccine. The method was immunoSEQ multiplex PCR; TCRdb's version includes in-frame clones alone and lacks a portion of them. The sample holds about 150,000 clones, more than 85% seen once. This specimen consisted of peripheral blood, obtained after recovery from COVID-19. These receptors were collected from an adult who had recovered from COVID-19.

V usage is TRBV7-3 and J usage is TRBJ2-7, with 10 bases matching TRBD2. The germline V gene has CDR1 SGHTA and CDR2 FQGTGA. J was trimmed by 6 bases and V by 5 bases; bases with no gene match: 4. This CDR3 spans 13 amino acids. CDR3 bases: TGTGCCAGCAGCCCTAGCGGGAGTGGCGAGCAGTACTTC. Translated, it gives CASSPSGSGEQYF.

The chain is built from TRBV11-2 and TRBJ1-5; D not certain. The germline V and J ends were trimmed by 5 bases and 0 bases, with 5 bases remaining between them. This CDR3 has 13 residues. Per the germline V gene, CDR1 is SGHAT and CDR2 is FQNNGV. The CDR3 coding sequence is TGTGCCAGCAGCCCGCCTAGCAATCAGCCCCAGCATTTT. This translates into CASSPPSNQPQHF.

V gene TRBV7-9 combines with J gene TRBJ2-1; 7 positions agree with TRBD2. Germline assignment: CDR1 SEHNR and CDR2 FQNEAQ (reference sequence). After removal of 7 bases from V and 4 bases from J, the junction contained 7 bases not matched to a gene. This CDR3 region has 14 residues. The CDR3 DNA is TGTGCCAGCACCCCAGCTAGCGGATACAATGAGCAGTTCTTC. Translated: CASTPASGYNEQFF.

The chain uses TRBV29-1 and TRBJ2-7, with D perhaps TRBD1 (5 bases). The CDR3 spans 13 residues. V was trimmed by 4 bases and J by 7 bases, leaving 17 bases between them. Germline CDR1 is SQVTM and CDR2 is ANQGSEA. The CDR3 DNA sequence: TGCAGCGTTGGGGCGGAGCCCCAGGGAGAGCAGTACTTC. It encodes CSVGAEPQGEQYF.

This clone was found once. This chain connects TRBV3-1 (or the pseudogene TRBV3-2) to TRBJ1-5, with unresolved D. The V end lost 4 bases, the J end lost 3 bases, and 7 bases lay between the germline ends. Germline V gene lookup returns CDR1 LGHDT and CDR2 YNNKEL (reference sequence). The CDR3 runs to 13 residues. The CDR3 reads CASSPSPNQPQHF. The CDR3 DNA reads as TGTGCCAGCAGCCCTAGCCCCAATCAGCCCCAGCATTTT.

The chain couples TRBV2 to TRBJ1-1; no clear D. V dropped 6 bases and J dropped 5 bases, with 10 bases sitting between them. Germline V lookup: CDR1 SNHLY, CDR2 FYNNEI. CDR3 length: 12 residues. The CDR3 sequence is CASSWKTTEAFF. The CDR3 nucleotides read TGTGCCAGCAGCTGGAAGACGACTGAAGCTTTCTTT.

The chain couples TRBV9 to TRBJ2-3; 8 nucleotides align to TRBD1. This CDR3 has 16 amino acids. J gave up 2 bases and V 3 bases, and 8 bases lay outside the gene matches. Germline assignment: CDR1 SGDLS and CDR2 YYNGEE. For the CDR3, the DNA is TGTGCCAGCAGCGCACCGGGACAGGAGTCCACAGATACGCAGTATTTT. Translated: CASSAPGQESTDTQYF.

The chain employs TRBV4-2 and TRBJ1-1; 11 bases line up with TRBD1. The CDR3 length is 15 residues. Germline-derived CDR1 and CDR2 are LGHNA and YNFKEQ. Trimming removed 4 bases from V and 3 bases from J; junction bases left unmatched: 4. The CDR3: CASSPGQGEDTEAFF. As DNA, the CDR3 is TGTGCCAGCAGCCCGGGACAGGGGGAGGACACTGAAGCTTTCTTT.

The chain couples TRBV7-2 to TRBJ2-7; no firm D call. CDR1 is SGHTA, CDR2 FQGNSA, per germline. CDR3 length: 13 amino acids. V lost 3 bases, J lost 5 bases, and 11 bases lay in between. Here the CDR3 DNA reads TGTGCCAGCAGCTTCGACCCGGTTCACGAGCAGTACTTC. As protein: CASSFDPVHEQYF.

The genes are TRBV7-9 and TRBJ2-1; weak D call: TRBD2 (6 bases). This CDR3 has 16 residues. Trimming cost V 5 bases and J 6 bases, with 20 bases left between them. The V gene's germline CDR1 is SEHNR and CDR2 FQNEAQ (reference sequence). CDR3 loop: CASSRGTPQGLNEQFF. The CDR3 nucleotides read TGTGCCAGCAGCCGCGGGACTCCCCAGGGCCTCAATGAGCAGTTCTTC.

This chain connects TRBV6-5 to TRBJ1-1; D gene uncertain. The CDR3 loop spans 13 amino acids. V lost 3 bases and J 5 bases, leaving 10 bases between the germline ends. Germline-derived CDR1 and CDR2 are MNHEY and SVGAGI. The CDR3 sequence is CASSYNTGTEAFF. The CDR3 bases are TGTGCCAGCAGTTATAACACTGGGACTGAAGCTTTCTTT.

The chain employs TRBV4-1 and TRBJ1-5; 7 nucleotides align to TRBD1. Germline V gene data show CDR1 as MGHRA and CDR2 as YSYEKL. This CDR3 is 15 amino acids long. J gave up 2 bases and V 2 bases, and 3 bases lay outside the gene matches. CDR3 in DNA: TGCGCCAGCAGCCAACACAGGGGTGGCAATCAGCCCCAGCATTTT. It yields the protein CASSQHRGGNQPQHF.

A remark on this clone: Additional DNA sequences in this sample encode the identical CDR3. CDR3 coding DNA: TGTGCCAGCAGCGTAGGGCAGGGCTCTGGAAACACCATATATTTT. Translating gives CASSVGQGSGNTIYF. The rearrangement uses TRBV9 and TRBJ1-3; D perhaps matches TRBD1 (5 bases). The CDR3 contains 15 residues. Trimming cost V 0 bases and J 0 bases, with 7 bases left between them. The V gene's germline CDR1 is SGDLS and CDR2 YYNGEE.

The chain links TRBV3-1 (or the pseudogene TRBV3-2) to TRBJ1-4; the D is unclear. Germline CDR1 and CDR2: LGHDT and YNNKEL (reference sequence). Between the trimmed V and J ends, which lost 3 bases and 10 bases, there was a span of 9 bases. This CDR3 is 12 amino acids long. The CDR3 DNA is TGTGCCAGCAGCCAGAACGCGGGAAAACTGTTTTTT. The encoded protein is CASSQNAGKLFF.

This clone was counted only a few times. The chain uses TRBV27 and TRBJ1-4, with D perhaps matching TRBD1 (6 bases). Germline V lookup: CDR1 MNHEY, CDR2 SMNVEV (reference sequence). Trimming removed 5 bases from V and 7 bases from J, with 17 bases in between. This CDR3 spans 15 amino acids. The CDR3 bases are TGTGCCAGCAGTATAAAACAGGGAGTCGGTGAAAAACTGTTTTTT. This codes for CASSIKQGVGEKLFF.

This clone appeared a few times. The chain recombines TRBV4-3 with TRBJ2-3, with TRBD2 identical over 8 bases. J lost 4 bases, V lost 0 bases, and 9 bases had no gene match. The germline V gene encodes CDR1 LGHNA and CDR2 YSLEER. CDR3 size: 17 residues. As DNA, the CDR3 is TGCGCCAGCAGCCAAGACGGGGGGCCGGGGGGGCCAGATACGCAGTATTTT. Translated: CASSQDGGPGGPDTQYF.

V is TRBV7-8 and J is TRBJ1-1; TRBD1 aligns across 8 bases. V shed 5 bases, J shed 2 bases, and the junction held 7 bases outside the gene matches. This CDR3 has 15 residues. Germline CDR1 is SGHVS and CDR2 is FQNEAQ. CDR3 sequence reads: CASSGKQGANTEAFF. The DNA of the CDR3 is TGTGCCAGCAGCGGAAAGCAGGGGGCTAACACTGAAGCTTTCTTT.

V and J are TRBV3-1 (or the pseudogene TRBV3-2) and TRBJ2-7; D is uncertain. This CDR3 contains 16 residues. Germline values: CDR1 LGHDT, CDR2 YNNKEL (reference sequence). The V gene lost 1 base and the J gene lost 1 base, with 14 bases spanning the gap. Here the CDR3 reads CASSQGTRKESYEQYF. The CDR3 DNA follows: TGTGCCAGCAGCCAAGGAACGAGGAAGGAGTCCTACGAGCAGTACTTC.

The chain links TRBV7-2 to TRBJ1-6, with D unclear. This CDR3 is 15 amino acids long. CDR1 and CDR2 (germline): SGHTA, FQGNSA. V lost 1 base and J 6 bases, leaving 10 bases between the germline ends. CDR3 coding DNA: TGTGCCAGCAGCTTAGATCGGGGAGCTAATTCACCCCTCCACTTT. Translation gives CASSLDRGANSPLHF. Complete variable domain (other parts from reference TRBV7-2 and TRBJ1-6): GAGVSQSPSNKVTEKGKDVELRCDPISGHTALYWYRQSLGQGLEFLIYFQGNSAPDKSGLPSDRFSAERTGGSVSTLTIQRTQQEDSAVYLCASSLDRGANSPLHFGNGTRLTVT.